These T cell receptor beta chains were read from a single sample in a study of Graves' ophthalmopathy and Graves' hyperthyroidism. Using its own MiXCR run on the multiplex PCR reads, TCRdb lists one record per CDR3 protein. Of roughly 400,000 distinct CDR3 sequences in the sample, about 18% were seen once. The sequenced sample consisted of peripheral blood. Receptor source: an adult woman with stable Graves' hyperthyroidism. CDR3s include the opening cysteine and the closing phenylalanine or tryptophan. D genes are given only for firm matches. Size tells how often a clone was seen (once, few, many) or the class of an expanded clone, and some rows leave it out.

>TRBV6-1|TRBJ2-7|TRBD2|NA
TGTGCCAGTATAATGAATCCCGGTGGGGGGGGTGGCTACGAGCAGTACTTC
CASIMNPGGGGGYEQYF
>TRBV6-1|TRBJ1-3|NA|NA
TGTGCCAGCAGTGACAGAATTGGAAACACCATATATTTT
CASSDRIGNTIYF
>TRBV28|TRBJ2-7|NA|many
TGTGCCAGCAGTTTTGAGAGTCCGACACACTCCTTCTTC
CASSFESPTHSFF
>TRBV5-1|TRBJ2-7|NA|many
TGCGCCAGCAGCTTGGGTAGGGCTCCCTACGAGCAGTACTTC
CASSLGRAPYEQYF
>TRBV7-9|TRBJ2-7|NA|many
TGTGCCAGCAGTTCGGACAGAATGATGGCTTACGAGCAGTACTTC
CASSSDRMMAYEQYF
>TRBV28|TRBJ1-2|NA|once
TGTGCCAGCAGCCCAGCCACGGGACCCGGGAATCAGGGCTACACCTTC
CASSPATGPGNQGYTF
>TRBV2|TRBJ1-1|NA|many
TGTGCCAGCAGTGGACAGCCGGACACTGAAGCTTTCTTT
CASSGQPDTEAFF
>TRBV12-3/TRBV12-4|TRBJ2-7|NA|many
TGTGCCAGCACCCCTGGAACCGAGCAGTACTTC
CASTPGTEQYF
>TRBV28|TRBJ2-7|NA|many
TGTGCCAGCAGTTCCCCAGGATACGAGCAGTACTTC
CASSSPGYEQYF
>TRBV6-1|TRBJ2-7|TRBD1|many
TGTGCCAGCAGCCGAAAGACAGGGGATGATTACGAGCAGTACTTC
CASSRKTGDDYEQYF
>TRBV12-3/TRBV12-4|TRBJ2-7|TRBD2|many
TGTGCCAGCAGACAAACTAGCGGGGCTATCTACGAGCAGTACTTC
CASRQTSGAIYEQYF
>TRBV19|TRBJ2-5|NA|many
TGTGCCAGTAGTATTAAGGCAGGCTACCAAGAGACCCAGTACTTC
CASSIKAGYQETQYF
>TRBV20-1|TRBJ2-5|NA|many
TGCAGTGCTAGAGATCGGCTGCTCGGCCAGTACTTC
CSARDRLLGQYF